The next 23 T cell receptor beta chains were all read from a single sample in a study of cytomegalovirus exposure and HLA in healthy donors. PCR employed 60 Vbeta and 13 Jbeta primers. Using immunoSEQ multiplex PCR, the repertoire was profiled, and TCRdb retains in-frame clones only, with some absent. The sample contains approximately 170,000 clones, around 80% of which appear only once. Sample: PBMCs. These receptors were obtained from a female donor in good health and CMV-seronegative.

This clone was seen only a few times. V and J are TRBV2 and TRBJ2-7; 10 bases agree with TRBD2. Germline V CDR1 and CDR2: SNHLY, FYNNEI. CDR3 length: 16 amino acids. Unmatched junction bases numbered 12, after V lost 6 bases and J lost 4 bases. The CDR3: CASSLLGTSALYEQYF. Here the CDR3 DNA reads TGTGCCAGCAGCCTATTAGGGACTAGCGCGCTATACGAGCAGTACTTC.

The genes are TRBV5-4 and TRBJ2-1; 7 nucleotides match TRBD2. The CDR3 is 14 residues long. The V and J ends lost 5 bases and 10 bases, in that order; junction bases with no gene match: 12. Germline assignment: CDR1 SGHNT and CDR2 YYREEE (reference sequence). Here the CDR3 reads CASSYPAGVGEQFF. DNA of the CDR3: TGTGCCAGCAGTTACCCCGCGGGAGTTGGCGAGCAGTTCTTC.

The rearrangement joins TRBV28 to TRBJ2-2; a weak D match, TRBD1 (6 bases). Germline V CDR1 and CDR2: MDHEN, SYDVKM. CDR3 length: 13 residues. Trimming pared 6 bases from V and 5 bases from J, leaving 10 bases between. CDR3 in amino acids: CASRPTGTGELFF. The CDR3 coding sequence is TGTGCCAGCAGGCCCACAGGGACCGGGGAGCTGTTTTTT.

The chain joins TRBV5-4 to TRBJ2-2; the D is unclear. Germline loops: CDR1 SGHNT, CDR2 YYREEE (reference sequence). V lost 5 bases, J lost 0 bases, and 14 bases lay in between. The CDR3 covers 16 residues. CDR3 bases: TGTGCCAGCAGACCTTCGCGCGCTACGAACACCGGGGAGCTGTTTTTT. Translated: CASRPSRATNTGELFF.

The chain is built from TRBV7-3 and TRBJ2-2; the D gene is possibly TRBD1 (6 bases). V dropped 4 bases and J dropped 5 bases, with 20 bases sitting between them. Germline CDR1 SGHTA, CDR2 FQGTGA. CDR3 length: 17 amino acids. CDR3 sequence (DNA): TGTGCCAGCAGCTCCATGGCCTACCAGGGGTCAACCGGGGAGCTGTTTTTT. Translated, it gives CASSSMAYQGSTGELFF. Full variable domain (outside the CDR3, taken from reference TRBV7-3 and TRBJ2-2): GAGVSQTPSNKVTEKGKYVELRCDPISGHTALYWYRQSLGQGPEFLIYFQGTGAADDSGLPNDRFFAVRPEGSVSTLKIQRTERGDSAVYLCASSSMAYQGSTGELFFGEGSRLTVL.

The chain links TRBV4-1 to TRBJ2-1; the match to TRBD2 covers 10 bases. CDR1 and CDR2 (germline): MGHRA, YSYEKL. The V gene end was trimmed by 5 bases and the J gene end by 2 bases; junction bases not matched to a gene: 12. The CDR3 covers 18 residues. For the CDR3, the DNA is TGCGCCAGCAGCGCGAGTATTAGCGGGAGGCCTCCCTACAATGAGCAGTTCTTC. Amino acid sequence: CASSASISGRPPYNEQFF.

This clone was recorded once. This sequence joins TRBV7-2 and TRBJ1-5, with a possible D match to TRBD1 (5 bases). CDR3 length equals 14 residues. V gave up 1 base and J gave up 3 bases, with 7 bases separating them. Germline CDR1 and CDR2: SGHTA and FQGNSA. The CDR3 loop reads CASSLDRTNQPQHF. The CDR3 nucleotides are TGTGCCAGCAGCTTAGACAGGACCAATCAGCCCCAGCATTTT.

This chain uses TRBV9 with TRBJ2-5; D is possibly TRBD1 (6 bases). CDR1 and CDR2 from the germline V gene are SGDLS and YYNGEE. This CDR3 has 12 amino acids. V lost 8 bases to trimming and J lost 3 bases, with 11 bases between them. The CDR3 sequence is CARPQGKETQYF. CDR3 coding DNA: TGTGCCAGACCCCAGGGGAAAGAGACCCAGTACTTC. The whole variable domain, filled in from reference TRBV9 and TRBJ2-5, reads DSGVTQTPKHLITATGQRVTLRCSPRSGDLSVYWYQQSLDQGLQFLIQYYNGEERAKGNILERFSAQQFPDLHSELNLSSLELGDSALYFCARPQGKETQYFGPGTRLLVL.

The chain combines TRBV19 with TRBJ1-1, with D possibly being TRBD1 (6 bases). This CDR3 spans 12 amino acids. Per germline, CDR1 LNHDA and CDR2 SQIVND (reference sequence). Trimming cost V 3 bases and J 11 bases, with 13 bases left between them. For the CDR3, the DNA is TGTGCCAGTAGTATTGCGGGCGGGGGCGCTTTCTTT. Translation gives CASSIAGGGAFF.

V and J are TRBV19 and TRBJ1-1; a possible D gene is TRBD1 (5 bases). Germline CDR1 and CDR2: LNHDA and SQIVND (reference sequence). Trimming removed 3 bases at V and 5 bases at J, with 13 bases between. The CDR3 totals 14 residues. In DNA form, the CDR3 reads TGTGCCAGTAGTATGGGGCTCGGGAGTACTGAAGCTTTCTTT. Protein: CASSMGLGSTEAFF.

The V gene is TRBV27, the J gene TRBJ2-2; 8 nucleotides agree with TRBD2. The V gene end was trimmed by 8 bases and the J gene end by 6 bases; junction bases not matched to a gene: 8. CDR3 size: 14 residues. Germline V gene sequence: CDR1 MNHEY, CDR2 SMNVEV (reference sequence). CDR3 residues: CASSLAGLPGELFF. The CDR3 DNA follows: TGTGCCAGCTCTTTAGCGGGGTTACCCGGGGAGCTGTTTTTT.

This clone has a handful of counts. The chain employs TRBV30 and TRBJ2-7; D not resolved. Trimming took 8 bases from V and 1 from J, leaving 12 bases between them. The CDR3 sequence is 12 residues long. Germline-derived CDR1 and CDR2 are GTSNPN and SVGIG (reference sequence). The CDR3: CATERMSYEQYF. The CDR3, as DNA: TGTGCCACTGAGAGGATGTCCTACGAGCAGTACTTC.

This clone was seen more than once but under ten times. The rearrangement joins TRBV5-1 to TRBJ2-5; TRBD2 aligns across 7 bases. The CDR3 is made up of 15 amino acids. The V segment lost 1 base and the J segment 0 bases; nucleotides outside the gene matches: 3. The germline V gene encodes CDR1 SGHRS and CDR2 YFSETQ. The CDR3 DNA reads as TGCGCCAGCAGCTTGTGGGCGGGGGACCAAGAGACCCAGTACTTC. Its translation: CASSLWAGDQETQYF.

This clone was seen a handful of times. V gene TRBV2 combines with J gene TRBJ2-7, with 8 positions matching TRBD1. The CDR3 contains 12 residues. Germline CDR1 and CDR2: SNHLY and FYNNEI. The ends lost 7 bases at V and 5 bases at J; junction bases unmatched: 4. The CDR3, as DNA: TGTGCCAGCAACAGGGGGGTTGACGAGCAGTACTTC. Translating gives CASNRGVDEQYF.

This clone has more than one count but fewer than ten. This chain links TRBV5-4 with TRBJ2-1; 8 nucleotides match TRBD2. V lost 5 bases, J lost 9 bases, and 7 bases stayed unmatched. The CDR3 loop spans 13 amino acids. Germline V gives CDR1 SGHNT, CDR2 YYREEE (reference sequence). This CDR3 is CASSENLAGEQFF. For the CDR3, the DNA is TGTGCCAGCAGTGAGAATCTAGCGGGTGAGCAGTTCTTC. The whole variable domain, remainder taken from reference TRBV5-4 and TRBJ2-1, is ETGVTQSPTHLIKTRGQQVTLRCSSQSGHNTVSWYQQALGQGPQFIFQYYREEENGRGNFPPRFSGLQFPNYSSELNVNALELDDSALYLCASSENLAGEQFFGPGTRLTVL.

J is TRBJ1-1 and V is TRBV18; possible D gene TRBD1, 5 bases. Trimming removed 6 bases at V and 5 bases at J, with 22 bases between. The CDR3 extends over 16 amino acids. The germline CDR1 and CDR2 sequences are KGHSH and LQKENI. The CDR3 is CASSLGGGRGKTEAFF. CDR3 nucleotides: TGTGCCAGCTCTCTCGGGGGAGGGCGTGGGAAGACTGAAGCTTTCTTT.

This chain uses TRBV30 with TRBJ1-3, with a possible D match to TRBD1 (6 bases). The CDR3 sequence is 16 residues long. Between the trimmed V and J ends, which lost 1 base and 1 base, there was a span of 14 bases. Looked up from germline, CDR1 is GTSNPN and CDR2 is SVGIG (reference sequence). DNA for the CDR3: TGTGCCTGGAGTGCTCTTTGGGGGCGGTCTGGAAACACCATATATTTT. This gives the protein CAWSALWGRSGNTIYF.

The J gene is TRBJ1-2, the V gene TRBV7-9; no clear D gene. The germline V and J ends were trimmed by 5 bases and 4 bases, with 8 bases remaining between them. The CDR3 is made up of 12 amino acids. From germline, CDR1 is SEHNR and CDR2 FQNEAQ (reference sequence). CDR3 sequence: CASSTRFYGYTF. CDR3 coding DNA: TGTGCCAGCAGCACCCGGTTCTATGGCTACACCTTC. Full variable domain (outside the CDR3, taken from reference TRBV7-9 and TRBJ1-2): DTGVSQNPRHKITKRGQNVTFRCDPISEHNRLYWYRQTLGQGPEFLTYFQNEAQLEKSRLLSDRFSAERPKGSFSTLEIQRTEQGDSAMYLCASSTRFYGYTFGSGTRLTVV.

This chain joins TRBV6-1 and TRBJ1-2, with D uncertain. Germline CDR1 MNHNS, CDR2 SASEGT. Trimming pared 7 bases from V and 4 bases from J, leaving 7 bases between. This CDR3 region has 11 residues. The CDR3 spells CASIQFYGYTF. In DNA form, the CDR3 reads TGTGCCAGCATCCAGTTCTATGGCTACACCTTC.

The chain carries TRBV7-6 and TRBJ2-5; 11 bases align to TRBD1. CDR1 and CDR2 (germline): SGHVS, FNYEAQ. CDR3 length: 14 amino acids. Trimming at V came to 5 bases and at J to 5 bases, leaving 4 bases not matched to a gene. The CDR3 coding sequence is TGTGCCAGCAGCCGGGACAGGGGGTCGGAGACCCAGTACTTC. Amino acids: CASSRDRGSETQYF.

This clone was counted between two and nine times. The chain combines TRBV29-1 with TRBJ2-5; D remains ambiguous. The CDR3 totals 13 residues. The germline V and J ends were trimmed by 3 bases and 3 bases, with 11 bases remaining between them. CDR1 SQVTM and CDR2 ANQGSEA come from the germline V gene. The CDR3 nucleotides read TGCAGCGTTGAGAACAGTTTTAAAGAGACCCAGTACTTC. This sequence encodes CSVENSFKETQYF.

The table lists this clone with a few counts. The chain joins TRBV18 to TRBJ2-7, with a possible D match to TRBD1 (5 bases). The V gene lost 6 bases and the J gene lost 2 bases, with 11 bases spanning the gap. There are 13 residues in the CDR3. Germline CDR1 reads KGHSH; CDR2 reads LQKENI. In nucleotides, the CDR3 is TGTGCCAGCTCGCAAGGACAAACCTACGAGCAGTACTTC. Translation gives CASSQGQTYEQYF.

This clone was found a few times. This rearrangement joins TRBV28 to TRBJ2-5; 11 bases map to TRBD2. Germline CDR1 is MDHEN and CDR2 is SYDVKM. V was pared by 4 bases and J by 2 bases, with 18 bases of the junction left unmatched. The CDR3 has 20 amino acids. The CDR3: CASSSRSPRGGLAAQETQYF. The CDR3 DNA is TGTGCCAGCAGTTCAAGGTCCCCTCGGGGGGGACTAGCGGCACAAGAGACCCAGTACTTC.